Detailed here is one T cell receptor beta chain. It lacks a known antigen. No base quality values were provided; no much bigger clone lies one nucleotide off. Including the terminal cysteine and phenylalanine, the CDR3 comprises 14 residues. Solely the CDR3 DNA is kept, with 42 bases framed from the first base. The junction carries 10 bases between V and J, which are trimmed by 1 base and 3 bases respectively. In the germline V gene, CDR1 corresponds to SGHDT and CDR2 to YYEEEE. These data originate in a study of blood T cell repertoires in COVID-19 (dated by TCRdb to between 2020 and 2021). Notes on the research overall: Samples from collaborators originated in the United States, Italy and Spain and spanned both the acute and convalescent phases of COVID-19. The prospective study material was composed of cDNA or gDNA derived from T cells, B-cell-depleted T cells, or PBMCs. Subjects who had been exposed to COVID-19, were actively infected with it, or had recovered from it provided the deeply sampled blood TCRbeta repertoires that made up the dataset. The repertoires were released in a freely available public database intended as a resource for research on the immune response to SARS-CoV-2. The samples were drawn from two sources: the first 160 participants of the ongoing ImmuneRACE study, and 1,254 subjects contributed by 6 global collaborators. Nearly every sample came with metadata listing a de-identified subject ID, COVID-19 status, age in years and sex. Where HLA class I and class II types were available, the types were taken from metadata supplied by the sample provider, not from assay-based typing.

Collaborating institutions collected whole blood in K2EDTA tubes following their own protocols. Collaborator samples were shipped for TCRbeta analysis as frozen whole blood, isolated PBMCs, or DNA extracted from either sample type. TCRbeta CDR3 regions were amplified from genomic DNA using the immunoSEQ Assay, a bias-controlled multiplex PCR. Turning to the authors' computational methods: The number of nucleated cells in each sample was estimated by amplification of reference gene primers within the assay. Sequence reads were collapsed and filtered to measure the absolute abundance of every unique TCRbeta CDR3 rearrangement. For each sample, productive Simpson clonality was calculated by taking the square root of Simpson's diversity index across productive rearrangements. What TCRdb holds here is the immuneACCESS table cut down to in-frame rearrangements. Part of the clones is not present; checked against another copy, under half of the missing clones reflect an unresolved V gene, and the others are unexplained. V and J calls and clone size are copied from that table; D and trimming were computed from the DNA. This sample lists around 100,000 clones; 91% were detected once. The ten top clones hold roughly 1.9% of the sample.

The paper's findings and limits, for the study overall: Clinical and demographic metadata were provided uncurated, with the amount varying by source and participant.

The clonotype comes from a man aged 45-65 years with active COVID-19. Material: peripheral blood. This chain joins TRBV5-6 to TRBJ1-2; a tentative D call is TRBD1 (6 bases match). The DNA sequence follows: TGTGCCAGCAGCTTGTTTTCAGGGGACTATGGCTACACCTTC. It specifies CASSLFSGDYGYTF. The CDR3 plus the reference TRBV5-6 and TRBJ1-2 genes for the other parts give the full variable domain: DAGVTQSPTHLIKTRGQQVTLRCSPKSGHDTVSWYQQALGQGPQFIFQYYEEEERQRGNFPDRFSGHQFPNYSSELNVNALLLGDSALYLCASSLFSGDYGYTFGSGTRLTVV.